This record covers a single T cell receptor (beta chain). Its antigen remains unidentified. Sequencing was performed with immunoSEQ multiplex PCR; in TCRdb, only in-frame clones are kept and a portion is missing. The table lists more than 110,000 clones, more than 85% of them singletons. Germline V gene sequence: CDR1 ENHRY, CDR2 SYGVKD. CDR3 length: 16 amino acids. The ends were cut back, 0 bases at V and 4 bases at J, with 10 bases in the middle. This entry belongs to a study of cytotoxic CD8 clonotypes in ibrutinib-treated CLL. Overall study results and limits: Public clonotypes showed up rarely, and on treatment they shrank or held steady. Upon ibrutinib response clonality rose, and upon progression it fell back toward baseline.

The specimen was PBMCs, collected after 12 months of ibrutinib treatment. The TCR was taken from a human donor with chronic lymphocytic leukemia. The chain links TRBV10-3 to TRBJ2-6; tentative D call: TRBD1 (6 bases). DNA for the CDR3: TGTGCCATCAGTGAGTCGGACAGTACCGGGGCCAACGTCCTGACTTTC. Translating it yields CAISESDSTGANVLTF.